This T cell receptor beta chain was captured in a study of vaccination effects on CD4 cells after COVID-19. Looking at the study overall: A couple of convalescent patients each provided a sample, at 16 days and at one week before vaccination. Points from the study as a whole: Early timepoints after infection were absent, and convalescent patients were few in the study. Spike-reactive clones found after vaccination in convalescents were mainly new vaccine-induced clones.

The CDR3 covers 15 residues. Between the trimmed V and J ends, which lost 7 bases and 5 bases, there was a span of 20 bases. Germline V gives CDR1 MNHEY, CDR2 SMNVEV (reference sequence). Sequencing followed a ViraFEST assay step that expanded antigen-specific CD4+ T cells with viral peptide pools. Cultured cells yielded isolated CD4+ T cells after around 10 days. Documented for the person is a PCR-confirmed SARS-CoV-2 infection occurring between March and December 2020. A half-medium replacement with IL-2 medium was carried out on days 3 and 7. About this clone itself: What it binds is not known.

Using immunoSEQ multiplex PCR, the repertoire was profiled, and TCRdb retains in-frame clones only, with some absent. The repertoire includes about 24,000 clones, around 69% of them detected once, and around a sixth sits in the top ten. The chain has TRBV27 and TRBJ2-5, with TRBD1 as a possible D gene (5 bases). The material was CD4+ T cells from PBMCs cultured with SARS-CoV-2 spike peptides, obtained before COVID-19 vaccination. This TCR derives from a human donor who had a prior SARS-CoV-2 infection. The CDR3 loop reads CASTTAAQGGETQYF. Written as DNA, the CDR3 is TGTGCCAGCACCACAGCCGCTCAGGGTGGGGAGACCCAGTACTTC.